The clone carrying this T cell receptor beta chain turned up a few times. The antigen is not known. The CDR3 runs to 12 residues. These data come from a study of T-cell reconstitution after alpha-beta-depleted transplantation in children. Findings of the study overall: At the one-year point after transplant, T-cell counts and TCRbeta diversity were found to come mostly from T cells that had been newly produced. As was reported, about two months after transplant, alpha-beta T cells came from several hundred expanded graft clones.

It was with unique molecular identifiers that the TCRbeta library was prepared. TCRdb re-analysed the PCR reads in MiXCR, keeping a single row per CDR3 protein. Here the sample spans some 78,000 distinct CDR3 sequences, 14% being singletons. This clonotype originated in a male patient between 2 and 10 years old who had a stem cell transplant for acute lymphoblastic leukemia, so the T cells may come from the graft donor. V and J are TRBV21-1 and TRBJ2-1. TRBV21-1 is termed a pseudogene. The material was PBMCs, mostly from graft donor cells, obtained 180 days after TCRalphabeta/CD19-depleted stem cell transplant. CDR3 residues: CASPGSYNEQFF. As DNA, the CDR3 is TGTGCCAGCCCCGGCTCCTACAATGAGCAGTTCTTC.